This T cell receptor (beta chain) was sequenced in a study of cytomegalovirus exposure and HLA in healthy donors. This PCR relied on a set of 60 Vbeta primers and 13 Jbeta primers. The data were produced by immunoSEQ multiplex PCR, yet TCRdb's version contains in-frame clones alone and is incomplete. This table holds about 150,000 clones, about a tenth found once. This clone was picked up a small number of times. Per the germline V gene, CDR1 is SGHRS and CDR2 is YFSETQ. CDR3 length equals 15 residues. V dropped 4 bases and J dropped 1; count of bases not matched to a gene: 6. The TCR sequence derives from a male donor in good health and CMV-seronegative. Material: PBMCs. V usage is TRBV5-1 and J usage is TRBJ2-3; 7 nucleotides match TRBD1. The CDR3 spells CASSTTGFGTDTQYF. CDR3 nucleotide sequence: TGCGCCAGCAGCACGACAGGGTTTGGCACAGATACGCAGTATTTT.